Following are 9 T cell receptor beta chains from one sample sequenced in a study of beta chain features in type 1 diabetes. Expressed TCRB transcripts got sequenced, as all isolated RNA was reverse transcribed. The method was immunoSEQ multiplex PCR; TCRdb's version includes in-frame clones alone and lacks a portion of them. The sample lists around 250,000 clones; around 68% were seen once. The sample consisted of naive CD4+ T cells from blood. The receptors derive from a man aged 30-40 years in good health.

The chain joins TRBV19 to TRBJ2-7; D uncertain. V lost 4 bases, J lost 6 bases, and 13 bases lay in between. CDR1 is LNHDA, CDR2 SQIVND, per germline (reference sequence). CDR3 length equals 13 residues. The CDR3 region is CASSTSGFREQYF. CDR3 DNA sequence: TGTGCCAGTAGTACGAGTGGTTTTCGCGAGCAGTACTTC.

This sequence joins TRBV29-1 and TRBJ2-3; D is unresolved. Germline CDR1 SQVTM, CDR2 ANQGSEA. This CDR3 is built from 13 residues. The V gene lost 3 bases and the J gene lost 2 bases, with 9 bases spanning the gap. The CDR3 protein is CSVEDRITDTQYF. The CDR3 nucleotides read TGCAGCGTTGAGGACCGAATCACAGATACGCAGTATTTT.

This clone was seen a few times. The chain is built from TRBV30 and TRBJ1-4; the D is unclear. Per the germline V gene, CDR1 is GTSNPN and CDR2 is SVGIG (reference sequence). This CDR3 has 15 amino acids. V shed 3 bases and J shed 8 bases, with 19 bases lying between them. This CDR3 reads CAWRVTGGLGEKLFF. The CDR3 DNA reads TGTGCCTGGAGGGTCACCGGAGGACTGGGAGAAAAACTGTTTTTT. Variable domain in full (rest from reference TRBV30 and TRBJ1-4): SQTIHQWPATLVQPVGSPLSLECTVEGTSNPNLYWYRQAAGRGLQLLFYSVGIGQISSEVPQNLSASRPQDRQFILSSKKLLLSDSGFYLCAWRVTGGLGEKLFFGSGTQLSVL.

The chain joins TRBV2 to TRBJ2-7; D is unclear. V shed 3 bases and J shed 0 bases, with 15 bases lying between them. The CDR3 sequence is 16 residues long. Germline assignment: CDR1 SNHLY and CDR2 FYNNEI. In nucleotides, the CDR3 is TGTGCCAGCAGTGATCCGGGCCCCAGGAACTCCTACGAGCAGTACTTC. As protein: CASSDPGPRNSYEQYF.

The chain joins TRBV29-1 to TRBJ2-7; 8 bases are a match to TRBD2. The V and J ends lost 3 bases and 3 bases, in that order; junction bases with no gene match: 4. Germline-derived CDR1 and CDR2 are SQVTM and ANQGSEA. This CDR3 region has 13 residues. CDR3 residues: CSVDIAGNYEQYF. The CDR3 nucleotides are TGCAGCGTTGATATAGCGGGGAACTACGAGCAGTACTTC.

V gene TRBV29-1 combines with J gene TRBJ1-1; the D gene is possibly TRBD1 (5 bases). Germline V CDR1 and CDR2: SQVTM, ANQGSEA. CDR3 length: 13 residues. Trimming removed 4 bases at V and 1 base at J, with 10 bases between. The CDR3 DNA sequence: TGCAGCGTTGCGGGACTGCAGAACACTGAAGCTTTCTTT. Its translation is CSVAGLQNTEAFF.

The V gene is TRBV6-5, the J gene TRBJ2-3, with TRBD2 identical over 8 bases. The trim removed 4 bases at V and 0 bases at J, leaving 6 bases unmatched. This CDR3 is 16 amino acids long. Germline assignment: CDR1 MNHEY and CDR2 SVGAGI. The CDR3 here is CASSSYSGTSTDTQYF. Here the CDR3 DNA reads TGTGCCAGCAGTTCCTATAGCGGGACTAGCACAGATACGCAGTATTTT.

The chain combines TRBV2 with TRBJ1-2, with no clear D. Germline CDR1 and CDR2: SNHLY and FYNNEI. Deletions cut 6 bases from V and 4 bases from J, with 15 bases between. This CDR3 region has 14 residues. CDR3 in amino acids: CASRATQRSYGYTF. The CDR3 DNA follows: TGTGCCAGCAGGGCCACTCAAAGGTCCTATGGCTACACCTTC.

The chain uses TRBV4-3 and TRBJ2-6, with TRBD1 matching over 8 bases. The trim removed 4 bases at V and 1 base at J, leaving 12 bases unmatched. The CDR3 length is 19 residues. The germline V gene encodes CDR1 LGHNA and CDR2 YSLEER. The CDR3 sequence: CASSPKRTGILSGANVLTF. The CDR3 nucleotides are TGCGCCAGCAGCCCGAAAAGGACAGGGATCCTGTCTGGGGCCAACGTCCTGACTTTC.